The 16 T cell receptor beta chains in this list originate from one sample, sequenced in a study of cytomegalovirus exposure and HLA in healthy donors. PCR involved 60 Vbeta and 13 Jbeta primers. Assay: immunoSEQ multiplex PCR; the TCRdb copy retains only in-frame clones and omits some. The data hold approximately 190,000 clones, with more than 75% observed a single time. The sequencing sample was made of PBMCs. These receptors were obtained from a woman aged 45-59 years in good health and CMV-seropositive.

This chain uses TRBV6-5 with TRBJ2-7; possibly TRBD2 for D (7 bases). Per the germline V gene, CDR1 is MNHEY and CDR2 is SVGAGI. The V end lost 2 bases, the J end lost 0 bases, and 11 bases lay between the germline ends. This CDR3 is built from 15 residues. The CDR3 DNA reads as TGTGCCAGCAGTTACCCCGGGGGGCGCTCCTACGAGCAGTACTTC. It yields the protein CASSYPGGRSYEQYF.

This clone turned up a few times. V and J are TRBV29-1 and TRBJ1-4; D is perhaps TRBD1 (6 bases). The V end was cut by 1 base, the J end by 7 bases, with 7 bases between. This CDR3 has 12 amino acids. Per germline, CDR1 SQVTM and CDR2 ANQGSEA. CDR3 DNA sequence: TGCAGCGTTGAAGGAGGGGGTGAAAAACTGTTTTTT. Protein: CSVEGGGEKLFF.

The V and J genes are TRBV5-1 and TRBJ2-1; 8 bases line up with TRBD2. Germline V gene sequence: CDR1 SGHRS, CDR2 YFSETQ. CDR3 length: 15 residues. J was trimmed by 2 bases and V by 6 bases; bases with no gene match: 7. CDR3 in amino acids: CASTTGGATYNEQFF. Here the CDR3 DNA reads TGCGCCAGCACAACCGGGGGGGCGACCTACAATGAGCAGTTCTTC.

This chain links TRBV30 with TRBJ2-7, with D hard to call. This CDR3 comprises 12 residues. Trimming left V 1 base short and J 5 bases short, with 9 bases between. The germline CDR1 and CDR2 sequences are GTSNPN and SVGIG (reference sequence). CDR3: CAWSASTHEQYF. CDR3 coding DNA: TGTGCCTGGAGTGCCTCGACTCACGAGCAGTACTTC.

This clone has more than one count but fewer than ten. The rearrangement joins TRBV27 to TRBJ2-2; D is ambiguous. V was cut by 3 bases and J by 6 bases, with 5 bases left in between. This CDR3 contains 12 residues. Looked up from germline, CDR1 is MNHEY and CDR2 is SMNVEV (reference sequence). CDR3: CASSFVAGELFF. The DNA for the CDR3 is TGTGCCAGCAGTTTCGTCGCCGGGGAGCTGTTTTTT.

This sequence joins TRBV6-5 and TRBJ2-7; 7 nucleotides match TRBD2. Germline trimming cut 5 bases from V and 7 bases from J; bases unmatched to any gene: 11. The CDR3 is 14 residues long. The germline V gene has CDR1 MNHEY and CDR2 SVGAGI. The CDR3 is CASSNPGGGGEQYF. Written as DNA, the CDR3 is TGTGCCAGCAGTAACCCGGGGGGTGGGGGTGAGCAGTACTTC.

The rearrangement joins TRBV7-2 to TRBJ2-1; a weak D match, TRBD2 (6 bases). V was pared by 5 bases and J by 7 bases, with 15 bases between. Germline CDR1 reads SGHTA; CDR2 reads FQGNSA. The CDR3 sequence is 14 residues long. In DNA, the CDR3 is TGTGCCAGCAGCCCCCAACTGACTAGTAATGAGCAGTTCTTC. Translated: CASSPQLTSNEQFF.

This clone has a single count. The rearrangement joins TRBV9 to TRBJ2-3, with 8 nucleotides matching TRBD2. J was trimmed by 2 bases and V by 4 bases; bases with no gene match: 12. The CDR3 consists of 17 residues. The germline gives CDR1 SGDLS, CDR2 YYNGEE. The CDR3 bases are TGTGCCAGCAGCCGACTGGGAGCGGGGGTCAACACAGATACGCAGTATTTT. As protein: CASSRLGAGVNTDTQYF.

The rearrangement uses TRBV4-2 and TRBJ2-1, with TRBD2 identical over 10 bases. The junction had 7 bases not matched to a gene; V was cut back by 3 bases and J by 5 bases. CDR1 and CDR2 (germline): LGHNA, YNFKEQ. The CDR3 consists of 16 residues. The CDR3 region is CASSQMSGGADNEQFF. The CDR3 DNA is TGTGCCAGCAGCCAGATGAGCGGGGGGGCCGACAATGAGCAGTTCTTC.

This chain links TRBV5-6 with TRBJ1-2, with a weak D call TRBD1 (5 bases). The CDR3 covers 15 residues. Germline V gene lookup returns CDR1 SGHDT and CDR2 YYEEEE. The V gene lost 0 bases and the J gene lost 1 base, with 10 bases spanning the gap. CDR3 sequence reads: CASSLDRGINYGYTF. CDR3 in DNA: TGTGCCAGCAGCTTGGATAGGGGTATTAACTATGGCTACACCTTC.

J is TRBJ1-1 and V is TRBV5-6, with 7 bases fitting TRBD1. CDR3 length equals 14 residues. CDR1 SGHDT and CDR2 YYEEEE come from the germline V gene. V trimming: 2 bases; J trimming: 1 base; junction bases outside the gene matches: 2. The CDR3 sequence: CASSLGTANTEAFF. CDR3 sequence (DNA): TGTGCCAGCAGCTTAGGGACAGCGAACACTGAAGCTTTCTTT.

CDR3 loop: CSVVGEGYGYTF. CDR3 nucleotides: TGCAGCGTTGTGGGGGAGGGCTATGGCTACACCTTC. This chain joins TRBV29-1 and TRBJ1-2; TRBD1 is a possible D gene (5 bases). This CDR3 has 12 residues. CDR1 and CDR2 from the germline V gene are SQVTM and ANQGSEA. V gave up 4 bases and J gave up 4 bases, with 10 bases separating them.

About this clone itself: One end of the junction fails to match germline, which may point to a read error. This chain joins TRBV27 and TRBJ2-5; 7 positions match TRBD2. The DNA end is more similar to TRBJ2-7, so the J call may be wrong. The CDR3 consists of 14 residues. Germline V lookup: CDR1 MNHEY, CDR2 SMNVEV (reference sequence). The CDR3 protein is CASSLSWGGDEQYF. CDR3 sequence (DNA): TGTGCTAGCAGTTTATCCTGGGGAGGGGACGAGCAGTACTTC.

The rearrangement joins TRBV6-5 to TRBJ1-1; 7 nucleotides agree with TRBD1. The germline V gene has CDR1 MNHEY and CDR2 SVGAGI. This CDR3 spans 14 amino acids. V lost 5 bases and J lost 1; bases outside the gene matches: 4. CDR3 in amino acids: CASSPGTENTEAFF. The CDR3 DNA reads as TGTGCCAGCAGTCCTGGGACAGAGAACACTGAAGCTTTCTTT.

The gene calls are TRBV28 and TRBJ2-1; 8 bases fit TRBD2. The V and J ends lost 9 bases and 0 bases, in that order; junction bases with no gene match: 7. This CDR3 has 15 amino acids. Germline-derived CDR1 and CDR2 are MDHEN and SYDVKM. The CDR3 here is CASRGGLSSYNEQFF. CDR3 nucleotide sequence: TGTGCCAGTCGCGGGGGGCTGAGCTCCTACAATGAGCAGTTCTTC.

The chain links TRBV9 to TRBJ2-1, with 11 bases lining up with TRBD2. CDR3 length: 15 amino acids. Germline CDR1 SGDLS, CDR2 YYNGEE. The V gene end was trimmed by 0 bases and the J gene end by 9 bases; junction bases not matched to a gene: 5. CDR3 sequence (DNA): TGTGCCAGCAGCGTAGAGGGTGGACTAGCGGGTGAGCAGTTCTTC. Encoded protein: CASSVEGGLAGEQFF.